This TCR beta chain comes out of a study of blood T cells in healthy people across ages. The V and J ends lost 2 bases and 0 bases respectively, with 8 bases between them. CDR1 and CDR2 (germline): WSHSY, SAAADI. The CDR3 covers 15 residues. A second roughly 7 to 11 cycle PCR used barcoded and J-beta primers. TCRdb re-derived calls from the 5' RACE reads in MiXCR, one entry per CDR3 protein. The repertoire includes approximately 810,000 distinct CDR3 sequences, under 35% of them detected once, and about 18% sits in the top ten. This clonotype was obtained from an elderly woman in good health. Source material: blood. This chain uses TRBV10-2 with TRBJ2-4; no reliable D call. The CDR3 is CASSEGRLAKNIQYF. Here the CDR3 DNA reads TGCGCCAGCAGTGAGGGACGGCTAGCCAAAAACATTCAGTACTTC.